This T cell receptor (beta chain) was obtained from a study of cytomegalovirus exposure and HLA in healthy donors. Concerning this clone itself: Its antigen is not identified.

This CDR3 spans 15 amino acids. Per germline, CDR1 SGHAT and CDR2 FQDESV (reference sequence). The trim removed 2 bases at V and 8 bases at J, leaving 10 bases unmatched. The study, taken as a whole, reports: V- and J-gene trimming of TCR beta was linked (in a later analysis) to a missense DCLRE1C variant. Over 15,000 TCR beta sequences were associated with HLA alleles at 0.05 false discovery rate in a later analysis.

Both 60 Vbeta primers and 13 Jbeta primers went into the PCR. Assay used: immunoSEQ multiplex PCR; TCRdb lists only in-frame clones, some missing. Of approximately 120,000 clones in the sample, 81% were seen once. Healthy individuals who donated bone marrow served as the donors. Donors were ostensibly healthy at sampling, although undocumented immune exposures were probable. The rearrangement joins TRBV11-1 to TRBJ1-1, with 8 bases lining up with TRBD1. This TCR was sampled from a woman aged 25 to 39 in good health and CMV-seronegative. Sequencing used PBMCs. The CDR3 nucleotides read TGTGCCAGCAGCTTAATACGTGACAGGGGCGTGGAAGCTTTCTTT. This sequence encodes CASSLIRDRGVEAFF.